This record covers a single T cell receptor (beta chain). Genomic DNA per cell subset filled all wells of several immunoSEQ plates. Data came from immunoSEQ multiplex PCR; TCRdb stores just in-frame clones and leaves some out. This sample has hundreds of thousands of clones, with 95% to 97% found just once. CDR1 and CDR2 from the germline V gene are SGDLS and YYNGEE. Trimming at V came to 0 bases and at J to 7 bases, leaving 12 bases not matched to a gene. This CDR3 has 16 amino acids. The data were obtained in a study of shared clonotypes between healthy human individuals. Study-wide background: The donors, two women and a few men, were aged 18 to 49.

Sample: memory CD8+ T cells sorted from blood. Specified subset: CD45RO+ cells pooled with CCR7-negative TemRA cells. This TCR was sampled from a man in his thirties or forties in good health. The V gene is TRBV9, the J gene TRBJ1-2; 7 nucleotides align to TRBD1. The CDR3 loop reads CASSVDPSEGAGGYTF. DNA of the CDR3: TGTGCCAGCAGCGTAGACCCGTCCGAGGGGGCGGGTGGCTACACCTTC.